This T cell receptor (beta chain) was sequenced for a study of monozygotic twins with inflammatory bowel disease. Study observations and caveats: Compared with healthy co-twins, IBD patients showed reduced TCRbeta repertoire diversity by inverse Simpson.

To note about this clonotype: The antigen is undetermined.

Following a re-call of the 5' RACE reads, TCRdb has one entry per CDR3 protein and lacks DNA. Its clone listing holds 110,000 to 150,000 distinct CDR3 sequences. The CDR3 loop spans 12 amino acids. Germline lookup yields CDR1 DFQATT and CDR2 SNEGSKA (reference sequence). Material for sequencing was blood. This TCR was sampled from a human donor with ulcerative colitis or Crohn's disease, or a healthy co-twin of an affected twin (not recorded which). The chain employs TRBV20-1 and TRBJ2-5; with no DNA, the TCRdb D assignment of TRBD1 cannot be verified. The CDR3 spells CSLRTVQETQYF.